These T cell receptor beta chains were read from a single sample in a study of T-cell memory formation after mild COVID-19. MiXCR was run by TCRdb on the 5' RACE reads, yielding one entry per CDR3 protein. The sample has about 62,000 distinct CDR3 sequences, 9.3% seen once. Material for sequencing was PBMCs or a T cell subset sorted from them (not recorded which). The source is a young man who had mild COVID-19 (a few samples of this study predate the infection). Cell type and time point are not known. Both conserved end residues are part of each CDR3. Each record gives: D gene, clone size, V gene, J gene, CDR3 protein, CDR3 DNA. D genes are given only for firm matches. A row's size may be missing; if present it is once, few, many or a size class.

d_call: TRBD1
clone_size: many
v_call: TRBV6-1
j_call: TRBJ1-2
cdr3_aa: CASTGGFGGYTF
cdr3_nt: TGTGCCAGCACAGGGGGCTTTGGTGGCTACACCTTC

d_call: -
clone_size: -
v_call: TRBV20-1
j_call: TRBJ1-4
cdr3_aa: CSARDRRAKLFF
cdr3_nt: TGCAGTGCTAGAGATAGAAGGGCGAAACTGTTTTTT

d_call: -
clone_size: few
v_call: TRBV5-1
j_call: TRBJ1-2
cdr3_aa: CASSLFSDTNYGYTF
cdr3_nt: TGCGCCAGCAGCTTGTTCTCAGACACTAACTATGGCTACACCTTC

d_call: TRBD2
clone_size: medium-sized
v_call: TRBV20-1
j_call: TRBJ2-1
cdr3_aa: CSARDQSGGANEQFF
cdr3_nt: TGCAGTGCTAGAGATCAGAGCGGGGGGGCCAATGAGCAGTTCTTC

d_call: TRBD2
clone_size: -
v_call: TRBV30
j_call: TRBJ2-3
cdr3_aa: CAWSAHATSGNTDTQYF
cdr3_nt: TGTGCCTGGAGTGCCCACGCGACTAGCGGAAACACAGATACGCAGTATTTT

d_call: TRBD1
clone_size: -
v_call: TRBV10-3
j_call: TRBJ2-2
cdr3_aa: CAIKGAGTGELFF
cdr3_nt: TGTGCCATCAAGGGGGCTGGAACCGGGGAGCTGTTTTTT

d_call: TRBD1
clone_size: few
v_call: TRBV4-1
j_call: TRBJ1-5
cdr3_aa: CASSQPGQGPNQPQHF
cdr3_nt: TGCGCCAGCAGCCAGCCGGGACAGGGTCCCAATCAGCCCCAGCATTTT

d_call: -
clone_size: few
v_call: TRBV2
j_call: TRBJ1-3
cdr3_aa: CASRIQGPGNTIYF
cdr3_nt: TGTGCCAGCCGTATACAGGGACCTGGAAACACCATATATTTT

d_call: -
clone_size: -
v_call: TRBV11-2
j_call: TRBJ1-5
cdr3_aa: CASSLAGGVYQPQHF
cdr3_nt: TGTGCCAGCAGCTTAGCGGGGGGCGTTTATCAGCCCCAGCATTTT

d_call: -
clone_size: -
v_call: TRBV7-6
j_call: TRBJ2-6
cdr3_aa: CASSLILLRGANVLTF
cdr3_nt: TGTGCCAGCAGCTTAATTTTGCTCCGGGGGGCCAACGTCCTGACTTTC

d_call: TRBD2
clone_size: few
v_call: TRBV5-1
j_call: TRBJ2-5
cdr3_aa: CASSLLAGGPETQYF
cdr3_nt: TGCGCCAGCAGCTTACTGGCGGGGGGGCCAGAGACCCAGTACTTC

d_call: -
clone_size: -
v_call: TRBV5-1
j_call: TRBJ2-3
cdr3_aa: CASRDSARTDTQYF
cdr3_nt: TGCGCCAGCAGGGACAGTGCCCGGACAGATACGCAGTATTTT

d_call: TRBD1
clone_size: few
v_call: TRBV5-1
j_call: TRBJ2-1
cdr3_aa: CASSPPGQGAFAGQFF
cdr3_nt: TGCGCCAGCAGCCCTCCGGGACAGGGGGCCTTCGCGGGGCAGTTCTTC

d_call: -
clone_size: -
v_call: TRBV6-2/TRBV6-3
j_call: TRBJ1-2
cdr3_aa: CASLGGARPYGYTF
cdr3_nt: TGTGCCAGCCTTGGGGGCGCAAGGCCCTATGGCTACACCTTC

d_call: -
clone_size: few
v_call: TRBV7-2
j_call: TRBJ1-4
cdr3_aa: CASSLSGKEKLFF
cdr3_nt: TGTGCCAGCAGCTTGTCTGGGAAAGAAAAACTGTTTTTT

d_call: -
clone_size: once
v_call: TRBV21-1
j_call: TRBJ2-7
cdr3_aa: CASTPLGLAGPRAYEQYF
cdr3_nt: TGTGCCAGCACCCCACTAGGGCTAGCGGGGCCAAGGGCCTACGAGCAGTACTTC

d_call: -
clone_size: -
v_call: TRBV7-9
j_call: TRBJ1-4
cdr3_aa: CASSSRGMGTNEKLFF
cdr3_nt: TGTGCCAGCAGCTCTAGAGGGATGGGAACTAATGAAAAACTGTTTTTT

d_call: TRBD1
clone_size: -
v_call: TRBV10-3
j_call: TRBJ1-1
cdr3_aa: CAISSGTVLTEAFF
cdr3_nt: TGTGCCATCAGTAGCGGGACAGTCCTCACTGAAGCTTTCTTT

d_call: -
clone_size: few
v_call: TRBV19
j_call: TRBJ2-1
cdr3_aa: CASSIGGSGAYNEQFF
cdr3_nt: TGTGCCAGTAGTATAGGCGGCTCGGGGGCCTACAATGAGCAGTTCTTC

d_call: -
clone_size: few
v_call: TRBV4-3
j_call: TRBJ1-2
cdr3_aa: CASSQGVGGYTF
cdr3_nt: TGCGCCAGCAGCCAGGGGGTCGGTGGCTACACCTTC

d_call: -
clone_size: few
v_call: TRBV5-1
j_call: TRBJ2-2
cdr3_aa: CASTIQGGPYRELFF
cdr3_nt: TGCGCCAGCACAATACAGGGGGGGCCTTACCGGGAGCTGTTTTTT

d_call: TRBD1
clone_size: many
v_call: TRBV4-2
j_call: TRBJ2-3
cdr3_aa: CASSQTGTGDGADTQYF
cdr3_nt: TGTGCCAGCAGCCAGACCGGGACAGGGGATGGGGCAGATACGCAGTATTTT

d_call: -
clone_size: few
v_call: TRBV5-1
j_call: TRBJ2-2
cdr3_aa: CASRPGGVNTGELFF
cdr3_nt: TGCGCCAGCAGACCGGGGGGCGTAAACACCGGGGAGCTGTTTTTT

d_call: TRBD1
clone_size: -
v_call: TRBV12-3/TRBV12-4
j_call: TRBJ1-1
cdr3_aa: CASSKTTGAGDTEAFF
cdr3_nt: TGTGCCAGCAGCAAGACGACAGGGGCGGGGGACACTGAAGCTTTCTTT

d_call: -
clone_size: many
v_call: TRBV5-1
j_call: TRBJ2-5
cdr3_aa: CASSGGAHQETQYF
cdr3_nt: TGCGCCAGCAGCGGGGGGGCTCACCAAGAGACCCAGTACTTC

d_call: -
clone_size: many
v_call: TRBV6-8
j_call: TRBJ2-1
cdr3_aa: CASRGTRRPSYNEQFF
cdr3_nt: TGTGCCAGCCGGGGCACTCGTCGTCCCTCCTACAATGAGCAGTTCTTC

d_call: -
clone_size: -
v_call: TRBV12-3/TRBV12-4
j_call: TRBJ1-2
cdr3_aa: CASSLDSSILYGYTF
cdr3_nt: TGTGCCAGCAGTCTAGACAGCAGTATCCTTTATGGCTACACCTTC

d_call: -
clone_size: -
v_call: TRBV7-6
j_call: TRBJ2-2
cdr3_aa: CASSLQGGRRNTGELFF
cdr3_nt: TGTGCCAGCAGTCTTCAAGGGGGGCGAAGGAACACCGGGGAGCTGTTTTTT

d_call: TRBD1
clone_size: many
v_call: TRBV7-2
j_call: TRBJ2-7
cdr3_aa: CASSLAGTGYYEQYF
cdr3_nt: TGTGCCAGCAGCTTAGCCGGGACAGGGTACTACGAGCAGTACTTC

d_call: -
clone_size: few
v_call: TRBV20-1
j_call: TRBJ2-3
cdr3_aa: CSARDVAAGDTQYF
cdr3_nt: TGCAGTGCTAGAGACGTAGCGGCGGGAGATACGCAGTATTTT

d_call: -
clone_size: many
v_call: TRBV9
j_call: TRBJ2-1
cdr3_aa: CASSSTISGYEQFF
cdr3_nt: TGTGCCAGCAGCTCGACAATTAGCGGCTATGAGCAGTTCTTC

d_call: TRBD1
clone_size: many
v_call: TRBV28
j_call: TRBJ2-1
cdr3_aa: CASDQPFRGSYNEQFF
cdr3_nt: TGTGCCAGCGACCAACCATTCAGGGGGTCCTACAATGAGCAGTTCTTC

d_call: -
clone_size: many
v_call: TRBV7-3
j_call: TRBJ2-3
cdr3_aa: CASSLTGSHTDTQYF
cdr3_nt: TGTGCCAGCAGCTTAACGGGTAGCCACACAGATACGCAGTATTTT

d_call: TRBD1
clone_size: -
v_call: TRBV18
j_call: TRBJ1-2
cdr3_aa: CASSPRLGQGQNYGYTF
cdr3_nt: TGTGCCAGCTCACCACGGCTCGGACAGGGGCAAAACTATGGCTACACCTTC

d_call: TRBD1
clone_size: -
v_call: TRBV24-1
j_call: TRBJ1-2
cdr3_aa: CATSAPDRNYGYTF
cdr3_nt: TGTGCCACCAGTGCCCCGGACAGGAACTATGGCTACACCTTC

d_call: -
clone_size: -
v_call: TRBV5-1
j_call: TRBJ1-2
cdr3_aa: CASSLRQDLSLGYTF
cdr3_nt: TGCGCCAGCAGCTTACGACAGGACCTCTCCTTAGGCTACACCTTC

d_call: TRBD2
clone_size: few
v_call: TRBV2
j_call: TRBJ2-1
cdr3_aa: CASSPRLAGVYNEQFF
cdr3_nt: TGTGCCAGCAGCCCCCGACTAGCGGGGGTCTACAATGAGCAGTTCTTC

d_call: -
clone_size: few
v_call: TRBV18
j_call: TRBJ1-2
cdr3_aa: CASSPAGTSGNYGYTF
cdr3_nt: TGTGCCAGCTCACCCGCCGGGACATCGGGTAACTATGGCTACACCTTC

d_call: -
clone_size: -
v_call: TRBV5-1
j_call: TRBJ1-6
cdr3_aa: CASSSGNSPLHF
cdr3_nt: TGCGCCAGCAGCTCGGGGAATTCACCCCTCCACTTT

d_call: -
clone_size: -
v_call: TRBV20-1
j_call: TRBJ1-2
cdr3_aa: CSARVHGYTF
cdr3_nt: TGCAGTGCTAGGGTACACGGCTACACCTTC

d_call: -
clone_size: -
v_call: TRBV28
j_call: TRBJ1-6
cdr3_aa: CASSLGQIRSPLHF
cdr3_nt: TGTGCCAGCAGTTTAGGACAGATACGCTCACCCCTCCACTTT

d_call: TRBD1
clone_size: -
v_call: TRBV5-1
j_call: TRBJ1-4
cdr3_aa: CASSLTGGEEKLFF
cdr3_nt: TGCGCCAGCAGCTTGACAGGGGGTGAGGAAAAACTGTTTTTT

d_call: TRBD2
clone_size: many
v_call: TRBV20-1
j_call: TRBJ2-3
cdr3_aa: CSASGTSRADTQYF
cdr3_nt: TGCAGTGCTAGTGGGACTAGTAGGGCAGATACGCAGTATTTT

d_call: -
clone_size: few
v_call: TRBV6-2/TRBV6-3
j_call: TRBJ2-2
cdr3_aa: CASRTINAGELFF
cdr3_nt: TGTGCCAGCAGAACGATTAACGCCGGGGAGCTGTTTTTT

d_call: -
clone_size: few
v_call: TRBV5-6
j_call: TRBJ2-3
cdr3_aa: CASSSANTQYF
cdr3_nt: TGTGCCAGCAGCTCAGCTAATACGCAGTATTTT